Sequencing of this T cell receptor beta chain was carried out in a study of T cells in Graves' hyperthyroidism and ophthalmopathy. Findings of the study overall: With a median lead of about 6.9 months before onset, the model predicted ophthalmopathy.

This clonotype occurred a few times. Its antigen is currently unknown. Stable disease denoted Graves' hyperthyroidism without ophthalmopathy progression within 18 months. Clinical symptoms, serum thyroxine and TRAb, thyroid ultrasound and orbital computed tomography together formed the diagnostic basis. The PBMCs were sourced from fresh peripheral blood (about 9.6 ml). The length of the CDR3 is 15 residues. Germline CDR1 SGHTA, CDR2 FQGNSA. The V end was cut by 1 base, the J end by 0 bases, with 7 bases between. The source material, RNA transcripts, was used to amplify TCR beta CDR3 regions. With the HTBI primer set, the TCR CDR3 went through a first round of RT-PCR. One entry per CDR3 protein, called by TCRdb with MiXCR from the multiplex PCR reads. The sample carries around 580,000 distinct CDR3 sequences, over 15% recorded once.

The J gene is TRBJ1-5, the V gene TRBV7-2; D remains unclear. The sample consisted of blood. This receptor was taken from a woman aged 18 to 35 with Graves' hyperthyroidism. CDR3 coding DNA: TGTGCCAGCAGCTTAGTCCATTTTAGCAATCAGCCCCAGCATTTT. This encodes CASSLVHFSNQPQHF.